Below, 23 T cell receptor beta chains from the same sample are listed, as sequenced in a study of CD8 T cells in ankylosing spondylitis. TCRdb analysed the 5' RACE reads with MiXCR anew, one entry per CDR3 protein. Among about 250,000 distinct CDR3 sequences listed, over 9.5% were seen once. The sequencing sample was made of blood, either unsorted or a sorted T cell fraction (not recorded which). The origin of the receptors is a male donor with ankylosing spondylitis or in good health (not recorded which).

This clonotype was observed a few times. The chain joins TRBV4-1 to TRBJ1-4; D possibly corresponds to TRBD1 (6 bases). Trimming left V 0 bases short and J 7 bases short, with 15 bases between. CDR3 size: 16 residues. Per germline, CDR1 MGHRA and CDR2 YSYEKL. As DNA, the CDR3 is TGCGCCAGCAGCCAAGAGAGGGCAGGGGCGGGTGAAAAACTGTTTTTT. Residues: CASSQERAGAGEKLFF.

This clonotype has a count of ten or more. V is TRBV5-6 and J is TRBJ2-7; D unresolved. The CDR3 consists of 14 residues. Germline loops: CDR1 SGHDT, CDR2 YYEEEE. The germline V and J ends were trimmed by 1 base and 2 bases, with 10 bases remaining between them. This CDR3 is CASSLYKNPYEQYF. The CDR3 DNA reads TGTGCCAGCAGCTTGTACAAGAACCCCTACGAGCAGTACTTC. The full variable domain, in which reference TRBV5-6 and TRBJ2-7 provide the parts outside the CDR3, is DAGVTQSPTHLIKTRGQQVTLRCSPKSGHDTVSWYQQALGQGPQFIFQYYEEEERQRGNFPDRFSGHQFPNYSSELNVNALLLGDSALYLCASSLYKNPYEQYFGPGTRLTVT.

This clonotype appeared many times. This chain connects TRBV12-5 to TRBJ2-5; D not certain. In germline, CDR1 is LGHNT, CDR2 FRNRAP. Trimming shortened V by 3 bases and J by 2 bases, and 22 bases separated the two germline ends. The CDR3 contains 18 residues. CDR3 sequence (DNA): TGTGCTAGTGGTTTCCCTCAAGAGGCCTTCGCTACGCAAGAGACCCAGTACTTC. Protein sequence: CASGFPQEAFATQETQYF.

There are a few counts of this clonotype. CDR3 DNA sequence: TGTGCCAGCAGCCAAGAAAGTAGTGGGGCCTCAGGAGGCTACACCTTC. Translating it yields CASSQESSGASGGYTF. The chain is built from TRBV3-1 and TRBJ1-2; tentatively, D is TRBD1 (5 bases). V shed 0 bases and J shed 8 bases, with 19 bases lying between them. Germline V gene data show CDR1 as LGHDT and CDR2 as YNNKEL (reference sequence). There are 16 residues in the CDR3.

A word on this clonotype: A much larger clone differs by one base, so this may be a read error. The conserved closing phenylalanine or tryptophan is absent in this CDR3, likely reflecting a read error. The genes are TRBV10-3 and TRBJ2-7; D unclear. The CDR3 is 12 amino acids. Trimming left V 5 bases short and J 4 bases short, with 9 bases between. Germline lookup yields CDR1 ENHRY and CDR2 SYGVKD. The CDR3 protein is CAISSTLYEQYL. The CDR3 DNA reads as TGTGCCATCAGTTCTACACTTTACGAGCAGTACCTC.

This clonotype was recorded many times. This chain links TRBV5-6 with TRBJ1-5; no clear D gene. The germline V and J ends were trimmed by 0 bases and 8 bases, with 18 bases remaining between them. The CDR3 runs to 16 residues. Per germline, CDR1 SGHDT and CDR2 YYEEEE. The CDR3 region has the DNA TGTGCCAGCAGCTTGGGGCCGCAGAATCATCGGGAGCCCCAGCATTTT. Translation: CASSLGPQNHREPQHF.

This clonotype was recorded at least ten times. The DNA for the CDR3 is TGTGCCAGCAGTGACGGGGGACAACACTACGAGCAGTACTTC. Translated: CASSDGGQHYEQYF. The chain joins TRBV25-1 to TRBJ2-7; D possibly uses TRBD1 or TRBD2 (6 bases each). Germline lookup yields CDR1 MGHDK and CDR2 SYGVNS. CDR3 size: 14 residues. Trimming took 3 bases from V and 3 from J, leaving 12 bases between them.

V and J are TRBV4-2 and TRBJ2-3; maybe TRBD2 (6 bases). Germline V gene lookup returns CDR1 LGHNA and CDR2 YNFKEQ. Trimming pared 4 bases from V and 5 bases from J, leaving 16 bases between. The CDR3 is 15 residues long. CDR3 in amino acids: CASSLKRAQGDTQYF. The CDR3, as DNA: TGTGCCAGCAGCCTTAAGCGGGCCCAAGGAGATACGCAGTATTTT.

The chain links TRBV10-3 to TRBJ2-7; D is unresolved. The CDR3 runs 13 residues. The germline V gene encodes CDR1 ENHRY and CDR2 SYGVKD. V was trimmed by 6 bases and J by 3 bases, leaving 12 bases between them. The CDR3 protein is CAIRPRLVYEQYF. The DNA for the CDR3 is TGTGCCATCAGGCCGAGGCTCGTCTACGAGCAGTACTTC.

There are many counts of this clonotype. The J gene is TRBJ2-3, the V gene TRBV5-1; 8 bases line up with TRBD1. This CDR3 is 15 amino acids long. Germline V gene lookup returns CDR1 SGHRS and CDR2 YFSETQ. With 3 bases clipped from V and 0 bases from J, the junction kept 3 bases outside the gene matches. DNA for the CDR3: TGCGCCAGCAGCTCCTGGGACAGGAGCACAGATACGCAGTATTTT. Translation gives CASSSWDRSTDTQYF. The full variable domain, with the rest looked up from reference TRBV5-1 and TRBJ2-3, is KAGVTQTPRYLIKTRGQQVTLSCSPISGHRSVSWYQQTPGQGLQFLFEYFSETQRNKGNFPGRFSGRQFSNSRSEMNVSTLELGDSALYLCASSSWDRSTDTQYFGPGTRLTVL.

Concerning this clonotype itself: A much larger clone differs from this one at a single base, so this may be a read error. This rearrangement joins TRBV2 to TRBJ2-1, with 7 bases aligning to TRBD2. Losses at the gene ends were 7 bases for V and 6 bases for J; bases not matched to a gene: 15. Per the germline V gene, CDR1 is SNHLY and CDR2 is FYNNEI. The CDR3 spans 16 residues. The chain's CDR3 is CASTNSVTSSGNEQFF. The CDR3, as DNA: TGTGCCAGCACCAACTCGGTGACTAGCAGCGGCAATGAGCAGTTCTTC.

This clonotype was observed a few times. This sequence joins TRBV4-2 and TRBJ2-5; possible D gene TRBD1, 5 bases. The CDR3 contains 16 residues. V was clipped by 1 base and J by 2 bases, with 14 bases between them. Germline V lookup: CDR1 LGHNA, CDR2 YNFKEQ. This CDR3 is CASSQARDRVQETQYF. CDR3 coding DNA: TGTGCCAGCAGCCAAGCTCGAGACAGAGTACAAGAGACCCAGTACTTC.

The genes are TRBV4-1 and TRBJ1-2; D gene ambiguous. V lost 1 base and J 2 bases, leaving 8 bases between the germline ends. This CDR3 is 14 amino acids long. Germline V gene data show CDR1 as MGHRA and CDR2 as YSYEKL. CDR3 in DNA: TGCGCCAGCAGCCAAGCGATCGAGAACTATGGCTACACCTTC. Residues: CASSQAIENYGYTF.

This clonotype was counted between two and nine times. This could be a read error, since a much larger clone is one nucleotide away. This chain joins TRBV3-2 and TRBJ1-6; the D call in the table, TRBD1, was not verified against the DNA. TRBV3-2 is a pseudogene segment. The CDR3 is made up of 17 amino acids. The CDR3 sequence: CACSQSGISDRNSPLHF. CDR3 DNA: TGTGCCTGCAGCCAGTCCGGGATCTCGGATAGAAATTCACCCCTCCACTTT.

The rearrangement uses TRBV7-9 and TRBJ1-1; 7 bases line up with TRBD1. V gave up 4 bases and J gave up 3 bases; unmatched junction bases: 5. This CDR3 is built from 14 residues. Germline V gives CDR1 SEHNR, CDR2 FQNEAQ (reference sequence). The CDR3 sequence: CASSWTGQYTEAFF. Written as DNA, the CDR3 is TGTGCCAGCAGCTGGACAGGCCAGTACACTGAAGCTTTCTTT.

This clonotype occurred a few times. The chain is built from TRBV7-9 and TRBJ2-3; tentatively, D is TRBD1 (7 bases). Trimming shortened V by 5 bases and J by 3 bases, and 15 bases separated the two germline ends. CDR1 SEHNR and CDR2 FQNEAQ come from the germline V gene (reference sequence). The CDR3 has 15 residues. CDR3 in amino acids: CASSPLPGGTDTQYF. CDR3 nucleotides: TGTGCCAGCAGCCCGCTTCCAGGGGGGACAGATACGCAGTATTTT.

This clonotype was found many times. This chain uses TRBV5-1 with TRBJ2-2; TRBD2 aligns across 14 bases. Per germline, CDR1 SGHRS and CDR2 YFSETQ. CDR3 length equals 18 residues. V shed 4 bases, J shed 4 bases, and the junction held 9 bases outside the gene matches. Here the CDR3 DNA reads TGCGCCAGCAGCCCGGGGACTAGCGGGAGCTTCGCCACCGGGGAGCTGTTTTTT. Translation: CASSPGTSGSFATGELFF.

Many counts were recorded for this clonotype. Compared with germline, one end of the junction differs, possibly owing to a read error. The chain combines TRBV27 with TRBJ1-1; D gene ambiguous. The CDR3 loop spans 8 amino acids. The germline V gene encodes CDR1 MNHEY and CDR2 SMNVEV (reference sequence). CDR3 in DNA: TGTGCCAGCAGTGGTTTCGGATTT. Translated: CASSGFGF.

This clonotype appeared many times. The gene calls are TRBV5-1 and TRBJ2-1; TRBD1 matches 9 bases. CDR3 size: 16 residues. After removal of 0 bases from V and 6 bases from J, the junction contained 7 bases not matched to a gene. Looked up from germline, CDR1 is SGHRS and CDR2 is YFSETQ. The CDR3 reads CASSLVPGQGGNEQFF. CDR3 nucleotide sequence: TGCGCCAGCAGCTTGGTACCGGGACAGGGTGGCAATGAGCAGTTCTTC.

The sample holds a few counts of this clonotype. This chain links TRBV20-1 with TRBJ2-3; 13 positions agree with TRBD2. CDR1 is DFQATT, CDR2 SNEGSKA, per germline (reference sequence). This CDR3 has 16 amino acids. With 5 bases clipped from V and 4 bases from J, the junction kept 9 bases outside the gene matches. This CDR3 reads CSAPPMGLAGSDTQYF. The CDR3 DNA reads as TGCAGTGCTCCACCAATGGGACTAGCGGGATCAGATACGCAGTATTTT.

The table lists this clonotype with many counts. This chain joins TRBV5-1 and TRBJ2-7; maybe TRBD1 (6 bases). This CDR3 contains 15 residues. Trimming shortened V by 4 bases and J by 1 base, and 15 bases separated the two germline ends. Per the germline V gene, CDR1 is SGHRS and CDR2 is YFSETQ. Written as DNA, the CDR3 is TGCGCCAGCAGCCGATCACAGGGCCTATCCTACGAGCAGTACTTC. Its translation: CASSRSQGLSYEQYF. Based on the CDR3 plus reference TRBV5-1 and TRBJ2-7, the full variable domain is KAGVTQTPRYLIKTRGQQVTLSCSPISGHRSVSWYQQTPGQGLQFLFEYFSETQRNKGNFPGRFSGRQFSNSRSEMNVSTLELGDSALYLCASSRSQGLSYEQYFGPGTRLTVT.

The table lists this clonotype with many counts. Written as DNA, the CDR3 is TGTGCCAGCAACGGGGGTACGCAGTATTTT. Encoded protein: CASNGGTQYF. V and J are TRBV2 and TRBJ2-3; tentative D call: TRBD2 (6 bases). Trimming stripped 7 bases from V and 8 bases from J, with 7 bases between. Germline V gene data show CDR1 as SNHLY and CDR2 as FYNNEI. This CDR3 contains 10 residues.

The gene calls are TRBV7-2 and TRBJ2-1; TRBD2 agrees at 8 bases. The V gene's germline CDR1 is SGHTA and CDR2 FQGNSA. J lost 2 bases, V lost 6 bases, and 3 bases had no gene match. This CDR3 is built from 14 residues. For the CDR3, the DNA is TGTGCCAGCAGGGAGCGGGAGCCCTACAATGAGCAGTTCTTC. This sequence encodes CASREREPYNEQFF. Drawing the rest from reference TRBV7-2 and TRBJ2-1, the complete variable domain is GAGVSQSPSNKVTEKGKDVELRCDPISGHTALYWYRQSLGQGLEFLIYFQGNSAPDKSGLPSDRFSAERTGGSVSTLTIQRTQQEDSAVYLCASREREPYNEQFFGPGTRLTVL.